This TCR beta chain was sequenced during a study of post-analysis software for immune sequencing data (dated by TCRdb to between 2015 and 2017). Broadly, across the study: Disease courses on record covered relapsing-remitting, secondary progressive and progressive-relapsing multiple sclerosis, though some patients had no subtype annotation. The multiple sclerosis patient repertoires were compared with 11 previously published healthy control repertoires from donors aged about 6 to 26 years. A subset of samples was prepared in parallel using single-end sample barcoding, then pooled and co-amplified after Illumina adapter ligation.

To demonstrate the VDJtools post-analysis software, TCR beta repertoires were profiled from the peripheral blood of 10 to 15 young patients with multiple sclerosis. Multiple sclerosis patients were children and adolescents aged roughly 6 to 17 years. What the authors observed across the whole study: Four to six TRBV segments, including TRBV5-6, TRBV5-1 and TRBV20-1, were significantly more frequent in patients than controls. The multiple sclerosis patient group was slightly younger than the control group. When samples were clustered directly using the F measure, samples prepared in the same batch co-clustered strongly, which prompted a batch-effect correction. Significantly lower normalized Chao1 diversity was found in multiple sclerosis patients than in controls, suggesting substantial peripheral T-cell clonal expansion.

This clonotype occurred a few times. It lacks a known antigen. Qualities for individual bases were not recorded, and no much larger clone is one base off. Receptor libraries were prepared by PCR. TCRdb shows the sequencer as Illumina HiSeq 2500. To reduce PCR and sequencing biases, unique molecular identifiers were built into the TCR beta cDNA libraries. Per 1 to 10 million input T cells, some 500,000 cDNA molecules were obtained, such that each molecule approximated one T cell. The patient libraries were prepared and sequenced with the same protocol used for the earlier healthy control dataset. Within a given batch, samples were prepared together, multiplexed and sequenced on the same HiSeq lane. The authors' pipeline ran thus. MIGEC handled the raw barcoded reads, throwing out single-read molecular identifier groups before consensus assembly and CDR3 extraction. Clonotype tables were post-analysed with VDJtools, normalizing diversity by down-sampling all datasets to the smallest sample size. In repertoire overlap clustering, CDR3 amino acid sequences, but not nucleotide sequences, were matched to correct batch-related cross-sample contamination. In-frame beta chains were kept once TCRdb had trimmed the public reads at Q25 with fastp and called clones with MiXCR. Entries are consolidated by CDR3 protein sequence, retaining the most common genes and DNA. These V and J calls derive from TCRdb rather than the authors' analysis. This sample gives hundreds of thousands of distinct CDR3 sequences in total; 30% of them show up just once. The ten largest clones take up around 0.56% of the sample.

From the cysteine up to the phenylalanine, the CDR3 has a length of 16 residues. Only the CDR3 DNA stays, 48 bases, in frame from base 1. V sheds 1 base and J sheds 2 bases, leaving 15 bases between their ends. CDR1 and CDR2 are drawn from the germline V gene (reference sequence): DFQATT, SNEGSKA. The sequence was obtained from a girl between 10 and 17 years old with multiple sclerosis. Recombination connected TRBV20-1 to TRBJ2-4, with the D call tentatively TRBD1 or TRBD2, each fitting 5 bases. What was sequenced was blood. The DNA sequence is TGCAGTGCTAGAGTTGGGGACCCCGTTACCAAAAACATTCAGTACTTC. Protein translation: CSARVGDPVTKNIQYF.